A single T cell receptor beta chain is shown here with its context. The entry originates in a study of blood T cell repertoires in COVID-19. Looking at the study overall: The origin of the acute and convalescent COVID-19 samples was the United States, Italy and Spain.

Original processing methods: Estimated nucleated cell counts came from reference gene primer amplification. TCRdb's copy holds only in-frame clones and misses some; the assay was immunoSEQ multiplex PCR. V and J calls and clone size are as listed in that table; D and trimming were resolved from the DNA. Of roughly 230,000 clones listed, 88% were seen once; the top ten hold more than 0.55%. Germline CDR1 MNHEY, CDR2 SMNVEV (reference sequence). V lost 2 bases and J lost 7; bases outside the gene matches: 4. The length of the CDR3 is 16 residues. This receptor was obtained from a human donor in a cohort sampled during active COVID-19. The V call is TRBV27, the J call TRBJ2-1; 14 positions match TRBD2. The source material was peripheral blood. CDR3 bases: TGTGCCAGCAGTTTAAACCGACTAGCGGGGGGGAATGAGCAGTTCTTC. Amino acid sequence: CASSLNRLAGGNEQFF.